These 10 T cell receptor beta chains originate from one sample sequenced in a study of T cells in Graves' hyperthyroidism and ophthalmopathy. RNA transcripts yielded amplified TCR beta CDR3 regions. In the first-round RT-PCR of the TCR CDR3, the HTBI primer set was used. TCRdb used MiXCR to reprocess the multiplex PCR reads, holding one entry per CDR3 protein. This table holds hundreds of thousands of distinct CDR3 sequences, 20% found once. Sequencing was carried out using blood. The receptors derive from a man aged 25-45 years with Graves' ophthalmopathy.

This clonotype came up once. The chain combines TRBV7-9 with TRBJ2-5, with a tentative D call TRBD2 (5 bases). CDR1 is SEHNR and CDR2 is FQNEAQ in the germline V gene (reference sequence). V lost 5 bases to trimming and J lost 5 bases, with 15 bases between them. This CDR3 is built from 14 residues. The CDR3 region has the DNA TGTGCCAGCAGCGCGAGATCGGGGTCGGAGACCCAGTACTTC. This sequence encodes CASSARSGSETQYF.

Comments on this clonotype: Relative to the germline gene, one junction end is altered; a read error may explain this. The J gene is TRBJ1-1, the V gene TRBV27, with D unresolved. This CDR3 region has 12 residues. From germline, CDR1 is MNHEY and CDR2 SMNVEV (reference sequence). The CDR3 protein is CVSSSIGTEAFF. For the CDR3, the DNA is TGTGTCAGCAGTTCGATTGGCACTGAAGCTTTCTTT.

This clonotype was detected many times. The chain links TRBV6-1 to TRBJ2-5, with 10 bases matching TRBD2. J lost 2 bases, V lost 6 bases, and 3 bases had no gene match. The CDR3 has 14 amino acids. CDR1 MNHNS and CDR2 SASEGT come from the germline V gene. The CDR3 reads CASSWTSGQETQYF. DNA of the CDR3: TGTGCCAGCAGCTGGACTAGCGGACAAGAGACCCAGTACTTC.

The chain couples TRBV3-1 to TRBJ2-7, with 9 nucleotides matching TRBD1. Germline V gene sequence: CDR1 LGHDT, CDR2 YNNKEL (reference sequence). The J segment lost 1 base and the V segment lost 4 bases, leaving 5 bases of the junction unmatched. There are 15 residues in the CDR3. CDR3 DNA sequence: TGTGCCAGCAGCCGGACAGGGGTTGGATCCTACGAGCAGTACTTC. Translating it yields CASSRTGVGSYEQYF.

The V and J genes are TRBV5-1 and TRBJ2-3; 8 nucleotides align to TRBD2. Germline V gene sequence: CDR1 SGHRS, CDR2 YFSETQ. Losses at the gene ends were 4 bases for V and 2 bases for J; bases not matched to a gene: 3. The CDR3 has 14 amino acids. CDR3 sequence reads: CASSAAGDTDTQYF. CDR3 nucleotides: TGCGCCAGCAGCGCAGCGGGAGACACAGATACGCAGTATTTT.

This clonotype has a single count. This chain connects TRBV7-9 to TRBJ1-5; D remains ambiguous. The germline V gene has CDR1 SEHNR and CDR2 FQNEAQ (reference sequence). V shed 4 bases and J shed 3 bases, with 16 bases lying between them. The CDR3 runs 16 residues. The CDR3 DNA follows: TGTGCCAGCAGCTCTTCTCCCGGCGGGTTCAATCAGCCCCAGCATTTT. Its protein is CASSSSPGGFNQPQHF.

This clonotype was picked up a small number of times. The CDR3 DNA is TGTGCCAGCAGTTTGGAGGGTGGGGGGGTCGAGCAGTACTTC. Translation gives CASSLEGGGVEQYF. This chain connects TRBV27 to TRBJ2-7; 7 bases agree with TRBD2. With 3 bases clipped from V and 6 bases from J, the junction kept 8 bases outside the gene matches. This CDR3 is built from 14 residues. CDR1 and CDR2 (germline): MNHEY, SMNVEV (reference sequence).

This clonotype was counted between two and nine times. The chain recombines TRBV11-2 with TRBJ2-1, with no clear D. With 3 bases removed from V and 3 bases from J, the gap between germline ends came to 9 bases. The CDR3 covers 14 residues. The V gene's germline CDR1 is SGHAT and CDR2 FQNNGV. CDR3 protein: CASSFNTDYNEQFF. CDR3 DNA: TGTGCCAGCAGCTTTAACACCGACTACAATGAGCAGTTCTTC.

This clonotype was recorded a few times. The rearrangement joins TRBV4-1 to TRBJ1-2; the match to TRBD1 covers 8 bases. Germline-derived CDR1 and CDR2 are MGHRA and YSYEKL. The CDR3 runs 15 residues. V shed 0 bases and J 2 bases; nucleotides not matched to a gene: 2. The CDR3 DNA reads as TGCGCCAGCAGCCAAGAAGGACAGGGCAACTATGGCTACACCTTC. Residues: CASSQEGQGNYGYTF.

The table lists this clonotype with a count of one. The chain has TRBV7-9 and TRBJ1-3; D ambiguous. The germline CDR1 and CDR2 sequences are SEHNR and FQNEAQ (reference sequence). Trimming stripped 4 bases from V and 1 base from J, with 8 bases between. The CDR3 loop spans 14 amino acids. CDR3 DNA sequence: TGTGCCAGCAGCTCCCAACAATCTGGAAACACCATATATTTT. Protein sequence: CASSSQQSGNTIYF.